The clone carrying this T cell receptor (beta chain) was observed a handful of times. Its antigen is as yet unknown. This sample was included in a study of T cells in Graves' hyperthyroidism and ophthalmopathy. About the research overall: Before any treatment, at initial diagnosis, peripheral blood was collected.

Germline CDR1 is MDHEN and CDR2 is SYDVKM. The CDR3 consists of 15 residues. Study-level findings and limits: Researchers report that a 13 V-J model separated ophthalmopathy from stable hyperthyroidism.

Diagnoses were established using clinical symptoms, serum thyroxine and TRAb, thyroid ultrasound and orbital computed tomography. Amplification of TCR beta CDR3 regions was performed using RNA transcripts as template. The TCR CDR3 first-round RT-PCR relied on the HTBI primer set. In TCRdb, the multiplex PCR reads were re-called with MiXCR into one record per CDR3 protein. Altogether around 600,000 distinct CDR3 sequences are present, approximately 14% being singletons, with the ten largest covering around 7.3%. The source of this sequence is a woman aged 30 to 39 with Graves' hyperthyroidism. The V gene is TRBV28, the J gene TRBJ1-4; 7 bases line up with TRBD1. The source material was blood. The DNA for the CDR3 is TGTGCGATTAAAGGGGGCGGGATAGCTAATGAAAAACTGTTTTTT. This sequence encodes CAIKGGGIANEKLFF.